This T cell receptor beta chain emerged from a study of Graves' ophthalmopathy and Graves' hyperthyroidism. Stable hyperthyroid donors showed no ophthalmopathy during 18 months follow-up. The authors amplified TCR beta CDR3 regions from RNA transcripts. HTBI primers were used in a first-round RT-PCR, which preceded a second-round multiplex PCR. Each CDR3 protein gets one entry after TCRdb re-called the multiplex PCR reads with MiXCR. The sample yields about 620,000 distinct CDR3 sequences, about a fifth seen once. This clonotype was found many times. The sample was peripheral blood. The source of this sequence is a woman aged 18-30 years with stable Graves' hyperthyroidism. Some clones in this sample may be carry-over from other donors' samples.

The CDR3 is CSATQGGAGELFF. Written as DNA, the CDR3 is TGCAGTGCCACACAGGGAGGGGCCGGGGAGCTGTTTTTT. V gene TRBV20-1 combines with J gene TRBJ2-2; tentative D call: TRBD2 (7 bases). The germline gives CDR1 DFQATT, CDR2 SNEGSKA (reference sequence). There are 13 residues in the CDR3. Trimming stripped 6 bases from V and 6 bases from J, with 14 bases between.